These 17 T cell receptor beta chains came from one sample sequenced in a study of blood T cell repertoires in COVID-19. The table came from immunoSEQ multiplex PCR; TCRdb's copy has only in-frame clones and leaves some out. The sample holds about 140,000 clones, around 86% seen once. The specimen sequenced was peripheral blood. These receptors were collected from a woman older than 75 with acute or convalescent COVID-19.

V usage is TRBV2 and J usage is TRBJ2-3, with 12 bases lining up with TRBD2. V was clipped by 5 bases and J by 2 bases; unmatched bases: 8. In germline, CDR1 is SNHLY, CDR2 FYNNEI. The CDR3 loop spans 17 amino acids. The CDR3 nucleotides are TGTGCCAGCAGTCTGCCTAGCGGGGGGGCCGTCACAGATACGCAGTATTTT. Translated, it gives CASSLPSGGAVTDTQYF.

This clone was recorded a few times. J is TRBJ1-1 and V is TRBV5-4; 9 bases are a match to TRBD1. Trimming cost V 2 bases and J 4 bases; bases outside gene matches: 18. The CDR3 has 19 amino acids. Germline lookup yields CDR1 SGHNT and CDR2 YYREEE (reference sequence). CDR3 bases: TGTGCCAGCAGCTTTTATGCAAGTTTTACAGGGGGCGAGGGCACTGAAGCTTTCTTT. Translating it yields CASSFYASFTGGEGTEAFF.

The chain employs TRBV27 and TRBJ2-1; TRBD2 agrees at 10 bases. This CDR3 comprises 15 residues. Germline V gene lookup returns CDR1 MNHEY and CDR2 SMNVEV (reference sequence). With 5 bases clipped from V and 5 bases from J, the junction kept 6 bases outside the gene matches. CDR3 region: CASSPRAGGDNEQFF. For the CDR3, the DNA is TGTGCCAGCAGTCCACGAGCGGGAGGGGACAATGAGCAGTTCTTC.

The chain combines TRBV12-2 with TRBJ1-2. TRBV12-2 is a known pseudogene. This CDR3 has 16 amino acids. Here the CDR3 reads CASRLVQRTPNYGYTF. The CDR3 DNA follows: TGTGCAAGTCGCTTAGTTCAGCGAACGCCGAACTATGGCTACACCTTC.

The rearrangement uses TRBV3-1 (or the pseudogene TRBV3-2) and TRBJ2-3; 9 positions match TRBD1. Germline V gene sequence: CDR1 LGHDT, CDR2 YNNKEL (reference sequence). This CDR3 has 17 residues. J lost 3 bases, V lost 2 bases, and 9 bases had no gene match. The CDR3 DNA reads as TGTGCCAGCAGCCAAACGCCGGGGACAGGGTTTACAGATACGCAGTATTTT. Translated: CASSQTPGTGFTDTQYF.

The CDR3 spells CASSPWPYEQYF. The CDR3 nucleotides are TGTGCCAGCAGTCCGTGGCCCTACGAGCAGTACTTC. The chain recombines TRBV28 with TRBJ2-7, with D hard to call. This CDR3 has 12 residues. Trimming pared 5 bases from V and 2 bases from J, leaving 7 bases between. Per the germline V gene, CDR1 is MDHEN and CDR2 is SYDVKM.

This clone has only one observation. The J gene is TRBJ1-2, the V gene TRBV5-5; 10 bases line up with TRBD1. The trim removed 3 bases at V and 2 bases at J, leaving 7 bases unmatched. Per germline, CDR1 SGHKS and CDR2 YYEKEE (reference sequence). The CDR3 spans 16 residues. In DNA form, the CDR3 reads TGTGCCAGCAGCTGGAGTGGGACAGGGGCAAACTATGGCTACACCTTC. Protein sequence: CASSWSGTGANYGYTF.

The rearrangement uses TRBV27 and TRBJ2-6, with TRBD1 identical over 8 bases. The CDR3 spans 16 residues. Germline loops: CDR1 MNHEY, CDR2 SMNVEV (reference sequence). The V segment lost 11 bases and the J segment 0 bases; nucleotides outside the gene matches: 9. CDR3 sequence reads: CAGPGQVNSGANVLTF. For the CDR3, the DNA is TGTGCCGGCCCGGGACAGGTTAACTCTGGGGCCAACGTCCTGACTTTC.

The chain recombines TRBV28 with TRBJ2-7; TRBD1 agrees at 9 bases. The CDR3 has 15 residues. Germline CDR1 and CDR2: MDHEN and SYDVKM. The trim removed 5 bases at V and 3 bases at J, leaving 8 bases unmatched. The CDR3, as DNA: TGTGCCAGCAGTCCCGGGACAGGGAGAATCTACGAGCAGTACTTC. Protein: CASSPGTGRIYEQYF.

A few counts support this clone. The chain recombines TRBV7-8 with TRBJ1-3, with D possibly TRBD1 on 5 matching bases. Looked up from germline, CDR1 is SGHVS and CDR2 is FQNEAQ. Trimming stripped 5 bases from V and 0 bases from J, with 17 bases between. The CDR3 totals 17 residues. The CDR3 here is CASSQLDRTTSGNTIYF. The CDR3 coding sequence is TGTGCCAGCAGCCAGCTAGACAGAACGACCTCTGGAAACACCATATATTTT.

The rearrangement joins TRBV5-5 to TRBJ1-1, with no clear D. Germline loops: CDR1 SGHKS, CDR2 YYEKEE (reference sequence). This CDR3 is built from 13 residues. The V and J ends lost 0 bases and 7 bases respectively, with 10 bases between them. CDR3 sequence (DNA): TGTGCCAGCAGCTTGGAGCGGCATCTTGAAGCTTTCTTT. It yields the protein CASSLERHLEAFF.

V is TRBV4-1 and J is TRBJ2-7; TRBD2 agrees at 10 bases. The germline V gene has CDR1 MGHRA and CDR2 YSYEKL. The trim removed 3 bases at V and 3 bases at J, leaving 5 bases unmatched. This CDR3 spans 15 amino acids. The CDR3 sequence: CASSQTSSGGYEQYF. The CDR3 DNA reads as TGCGCCAGCAGCCAGACCTCTAGCGGGGGCTACGAGCAGTACTTC.

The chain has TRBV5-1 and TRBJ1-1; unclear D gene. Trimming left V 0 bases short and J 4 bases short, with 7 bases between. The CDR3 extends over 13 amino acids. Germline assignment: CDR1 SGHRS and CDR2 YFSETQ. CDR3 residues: CASSLVDPTEAFF. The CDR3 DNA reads TGCGCCAGCAGCTTGGTAGATCCCACTGAAGCTTTCTTT.

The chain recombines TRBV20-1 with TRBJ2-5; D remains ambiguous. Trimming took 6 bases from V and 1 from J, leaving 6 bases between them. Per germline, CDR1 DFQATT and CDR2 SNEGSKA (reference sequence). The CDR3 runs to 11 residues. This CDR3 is CSAAAQETQYF. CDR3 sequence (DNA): TGCAGTGCGGCGGCCCAAGAGACCCAGTACTTC.

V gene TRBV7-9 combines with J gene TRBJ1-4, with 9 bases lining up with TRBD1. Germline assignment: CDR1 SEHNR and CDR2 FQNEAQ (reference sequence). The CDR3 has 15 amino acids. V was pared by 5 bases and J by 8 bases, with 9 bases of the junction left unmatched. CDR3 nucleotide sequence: TGTGCCAGCAGCCCCTCCGGGACAGGGCGAGAAAAACTGTTTTTT. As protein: CASSPSGTGREKLFF.

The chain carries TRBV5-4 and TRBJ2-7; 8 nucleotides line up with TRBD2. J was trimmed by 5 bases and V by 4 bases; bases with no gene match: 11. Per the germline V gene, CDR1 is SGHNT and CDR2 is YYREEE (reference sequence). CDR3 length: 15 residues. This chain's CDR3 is CASSQGLGLVDEQYF. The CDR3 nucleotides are TGTGCCAGCAGCCAGGGGTTGGGACTAGTTGACGAGCAGTACTTC.

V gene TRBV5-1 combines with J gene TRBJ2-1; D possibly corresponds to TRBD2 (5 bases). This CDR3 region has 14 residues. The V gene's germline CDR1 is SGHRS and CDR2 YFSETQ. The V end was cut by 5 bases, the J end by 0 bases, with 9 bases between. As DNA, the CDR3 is TGCGCCAGCAGAACCACTAGCTCCTACAATGAGCAGTTCTTC. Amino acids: CASRTTSSYNEQFF.